The rows below give T cell receptor beta chains drawn from one sample of a study of blood T cells in healthy people across ages. TCRdb processed the 5' RACE reads anew with MiXCR; each CDR3 protein has one entry. This table holds around 820,000 distinct CDR3 sequences, around 25% found once. These data were also filed under a second study, of T cells of mothers and their children.

What was sequenced was blood. The receptors originated from a boy younger than 18 in good health. Each CDR3 is given with its conserved first and last residue. The D gene is left open where the match is weak. Clone size is given for some rows only: seen once, a few or many times, or a class if the clone is expanded.

>TRBV6-5|-|TRBJ1-2|-
TGTGCCAGCAGTACTACCAACCTCGGACAGAGTGGCTATGGCTACACCTTC
CASSTTNLGQSGYGYTF
>TRBV19|-|TRBJ2-1|many
TGTGCCAGTAGTGTACGGGGGGCCTCCTACAATGAGCAGTTCTTC
CASSVRGASYNEQFF
>TRBV6-2/TRBV6-3|-|TRBJ2-5|-
TGTGCCAGCAGTTACCCTCTGGAGACCCAGTACTTC
CASSYPLETQYF
>TRBV7-3|TRBD2|TRBJ2-1|-
TGTGCCAGCAGCCCCGGGGGGGGCTGGGAAAATGAGCAGTTCTTC
CASSPGGGWENEQFF
>TRBV2|TRBD1|TRBJ1-1|few
TGTGCCAGCAGTGAAGTCCCCAACAGGGGTGAAGCTTTCTTT
CASSEVPNRGEAFF
>TRBV29-1|-|TRBJ2-1|few
TGCAGCGTTGGCGAGTTCAATGAGCAGTTCTTC
CSVGEFNEQFF
>TRBV7-9|-|TRBJ2-7|-
TGTGCCAGCAGCTTAGGTGGTGGAAGAACCTACGAGCAGTACTTC
CASSLGGGRTYEQYF
>TRBV12-3/TRBV12-4|-|TRBJ1-4|few
TGTGCCAGCAGCCCCGGAGGTTCGTCCTTTGGACTGTTTTTT
CASSPGGSSFGLFF
>TRBV10-3|-|TRBJ1-2|-
TGTGCCATCAGTGACGAGAGGGGGAACTATGGCTACACCTTC
CAISDERGNYGYTF
>TRBV6-2/TRBV6-3|-|TRBJ1-5|-
TGTGCCAGCAGTTACTCGATTTCGGGGACTGAGCCCCAGCATTTT
CASSYSISGTEPQHF
>TRBV10-3|TRBD1|TRBJ2-1|-
TGTGCCGTTATGGGACAGGCCTACAATGAGCAGTTCTTC
CAVMGQAYNEQFF
>TRBV14|TRBD1|TRBJ1-3|-
TGTGCCAGCAGCCCTACAGGGGTTCGGAACACCATATATTTT
CASSPTGVRNTIYF
>TRBV7-9|-|TRBJ1-4|-
TGTGCCAGCAGCCCAACAGAGGGGCCTAATGAAAAACTGTTTTTT
CASSPTEGPNEKLFF
>TRBV30|TRBD1|TRBJ1-1|few
TGTGCCTGGAGTAAGAACAGGGGGCGTGGGACTGAAGCTTTCTTT
CAWSKNRGRGTEAFF